A single sample is the source of the 19 T cell receptor beta chains below, sequenced in a study of blood T cell repertoires in COVID-19. Sequencing was performed with immunoSEQ multiplex PCR; in TCRdb, only in-frame clones are kept and a portion is missing. The sample has 90,000 to 120,000 clones, around four fifths seen once. Material: peripheral blood. These receptors came from a man aged 65 to 85 with acute or convalescent COVID-19.

V usage is TRBV19 and J usage is TRBJ1-5; D might be TRBD1 (5 bases). The CDR3 totals 15 residues. Trimming took 8 bases from V and 4 from J, leaving 18 bases between them. From germline, CDR1 is LNHDA and CDR2 SQIVND (reference sequence). The CDR3 region is CASQFPPGPNQPQHF. The CDR3 DNA reads as TGTGCCAGTCAGTTTCCGCCAGGGCCGAATCAGCCCCAGCATTTT.

V usage is TRBV27 and J usage is TRBJ1-1; the D gene is possibly TRBD1 (6 bases). The CDR3 is 14 residues long. CDR1 MNHEY and CDR2 SMNVEV come from the germline V gene (reference sequence). Trimming removed 6 bases from V and 11 bases from J, with 22 bases in between. CDR3: CASSRQALGLGAFF. For the CDR3, the DNA is TGTGCCAGCAGCCGACAGGCCTTAGGCTTGGGGGCTTTCTTT.

In its sample, this clone was seen once. The rearrangement uses TRBV7-2 and TRBJ2-7; D is undetermined. Germline values: CDR1 SGHTA, CDR2 FQGNSA. V lost 2 bases and J 3 bases, leaving 8 bases between the germline ends. The CDR3 sequence is 13 residues long. CDR3 in amino acids: CASSLNPLYEQYF. CDR3 coding DNA: TGTGCCAGCAGCTTAAACCCACTCTACGAGCAGTACTTC.

This sequence joins TRBV11-2 and TRBJ2-7, with D possibly matching TRBD1 (5 bases). V dropped 7 bases and J dropped 4 bases, with 11 bases sitting between them. Germline V gene lookup returns CDR1 SGHAT and CDR2 FQNNGV. This CDR3 is 12 amino acids long. CDR3 nucleotide sequence: TGTGCCAGCAATACAGGCCTGTACGAGCAGTACTTC. Translation gives CASNTGLYEQYF.

Only one count was recorded for this clone. This sequence joins TRBV29-1 and TRBJ1-4; no definite D call. The CDR3 sequence is 11 residues long. CDR1 and CDR2 (germline): SQVTM, ANQGSEA. V lost 3 bases and J lost 11, with 10 bases in between. The DNA for the CDR3 is TGCAGCGTTGACGAGGGAGGGAAACTGTTTTTT. Amino acids: CSVDEGGKLFF. Supplemented by reference TRBV29-1 and TRBJ1-4, the full variable domain reads SAVISQKPSRDICQRGTSLTIQCQVDSQVTMMFWYRQQPGQSLTLIATANQGSEATYESGFVIDKFPISRPNLTFSTLTVSNMSPEDSSIYLCSVDEGGKLFFGSGTQLSVL.

This clone was picked up a small number of times. The chain employs TRBV5-1 and TRBJ2-3, with D tentatively TRBD1 (5 bases). The CDR3 has 15 amino acids. In germline, CDR1 is SGHRS, CDR2 YFSETQ. Trimming took off 4 bases at V and 0 bases at J, with 12 bases between the two ends. In nucleotides, the CDR3 is TGCGCCAGCAGCGGGCAGGGAAAAAGCACAGATACGCAGTATTTT. Residues: CASSGQGKSTDTQYF.

The chain combines TRBV7-9 with TRBJ2-5, with D perhaps matching TRBD1 (5 bases). V was clipped by 5 bases and J by 5 bases, with 18 bases between them. This CDR3 region has 15 residues. Germline loops: CDR1 SEHNR, CDR2 FQNEAQ (reference sequence). CDR3 bases: TGTGCCAGCAGCCCTAAATCCAGGGTAGAGGAGACCCAGTACTTC. This codes for CASSPKSRVEETQYF.

CDR3 in DNA: TGTGCCAGCAGCCCGCGACTAGTTCCCTACGAGCAGTACTTC. Protein: CASSPRLVPYEQYF. The chain couples TRBV13 to TRBJ2-7, with D perhaps matching TRBD2 (6 bases). Germline CDR1 PRHDT, CDR2 FYEKMQ (reference sequence). The CDR3 is 14 residues long. V lost 5 bases, J lost 2 bases, and 13 bases lay in between.

The chain joins TRBV14 to TRBJ1-2, with 7 bases that match TRBD1. Trimming at V came to 0 bases and at J to 5 bases, leaving 6 bases not matched to a gene. The CDR3 extends over 15 amino acids. The germline CDR1 and CDR2 sequences are SGHDN and FVKESK. Here the CDR3 DNA reads TGTGCCAGCAGCCAAGACGACAGGGCGGATTATGGCTACACCTTC. Protein: CASSQDDRADYGYTF.

V gene TRBV20-1 combines with J gene TRBJ1-2; D gene ambiguous. Trimming removed 1 base from V and 4 bases from J, with 4 bases in between. The CDR3 has 11 amino acids. Germline CDR1 is DFQATT and CDR2 is SNEGSKA (reference sequence). CDR3 loop: CSARGIYGYTF. DNA for the CDR3: TGCAGTGCTAGAGGTATCTATGGCTACACCTTC.

This chain links TRBV10-1 with TRBJ2-5; TRBD1 is a possible D gene (5 bases). V dropped 0 bases and J dropped 2 bases, with 10 bases sitting between them. The CDR3 contains 15 residues. The germline gives CDR1 WNHNN, CDR2 SYGVQD (reference sequence). CDR3 nucleotides: TGCGCCAGCAGTGAGTCCGGCAGGGTACAAGAGACCCAGTACTTC. Amino acids: CASSESGRVQETQYF.

The chain has TRBV27 and TRBJ2-7, with 8 bases matching TRBD1. The CDR3 spans 14 residues. Germline trimming cut 6 bases from V and 4 bases from J; bases unmatched to any gene: 8. CDR1 and CDR2 from the germline V gene are MNHEY and SMNVEV (reference sequence). CDR3 protein: CASSQTGGVYEQYF. In DNA, the CDR3 is TGTGCCAGCAGCCAAACAGGGGGTGTTTACGAGCAGTACTTC.

The chain joins TRBV7-2 to TRBJ1-1; D is unresolved. The germline V and J ends were trimmed by 5 bases and 2 bases, with 12 bases remaining between them. The germline gives CDR1 SGHTA, CDR2 FQGNSA. CDR3 length: 14 amino acids. CDR3 residues: CASSLSRVNTEAFF. CDR3 DNA: TGTGCCAGCAGCCTATCGCGGGTAAACACTGAAGCTTTCTTT.

This chain connects TRBV29-1 to TRBJ1-4; possibly TRBD1 for D (5 bases). V was shortened by 6 bases and J by 8 bases, with 13 bases between the two germline ends. This CDR3 is built from 12 residues. From germline, CDR1 is SQVTM and CDR2 ANQGSEA. CDR3: CSVREFGEKLFF. CDR3 nucleotide sequence: TGCAGCGTCAGGGAATTTGGCGAAAAACTGTTTTTT. Full variable domain (rest looked up from reference TRBV29-1 and TRBJ1-4): SAVISQKPSRDICQRGTSLTIQCQVDSQVTMMFWYRQQPGQSLTLIATANQGSEATYESGFVIDKFPISRPNLTFSTLTVSNMSPEDSSIYLCSVREFGEKLFFGSGTQLSVL.

The rearrangement joins TRBV29-1 to TRBJ2-7; possible D gene TRBD1, 5 bases. Trimming took off 3 bases at V and 2 bases at J, with 5 bases between the two ends. This CDR3 comprises 11 residues. The germline V gene has CDR1 SQVTM and CDR2 ANQGSEA. As DNA, the CDR3 is TGCAGCGTTGAGGGGCCCTACGAGCAGTACTTC. This gives the protein CSVEGPYEQYF.

The chain has TRBV3-1 (or the pseudogene TRBV3-2) and TRBJ1-4, with unresolved D. Trimming took off 5 bases at V and 8 bases at J, with 21 bases between the two ends. CDR3 length: 16 amino acids. From germline, CDR1 is LGHDT and CDR2 YNNKEL (reference sequence). The CDR3 loop is CASSSPRLASGEKLFF. The CDR3 DNA is TGTGCCAGCAGCTCTCCACGGCTCGCCTCGGGAGAAAAACTGTTTTTT.

The chain combines TRBV7-9 with TRBJ2-7; possible D gene TRBD2, 5 bases. The ends were cut back, 8 bases at V and 5 bases at J, with 10 bases in the middle. This CDR3 contains 11 residues. From germline, CDR1 is SEHNR and CDR2 FQNEAQ (reference sequence). CDR3 DNA: TGTGCCAGCCGCTGGGGAGACGAGCAGTACTTC. Protein: CASRWGDEQYF.

V usage is TRBV3-1 (or the pseudogene TRBV3-2) and J usage is TRBJ2-1; 8 positions agree with TRBD2. Unmatched junction bases numbered 2, after V lost 1 base and J lost 6 bases. There are 14 residues in the CDR3. From germline, CDR1 is LGHDT and CDR2 YNNKEL (reference sequence). This CDR3 is CASSQVSGGNEQFF. Written as DNA, the CDR3 is TGTGCCAGCAGCCAAGTCAGCGGGGGCAATGAGCAGTTCTTC.

The genes are TRBV4-2 and TRBJ1-3, with D perhaps TRBD1 (5 bases). Germline CDR1 LGHNA, CDR2 YNFKEQ. Trimming removed 0 bases from V and 6 bases from J, with 21 bases in between. The CDR3 loop spans 18 amino acids. Here the CDR3 DNA reads TGTGCCAGCAGCCAAGAAAGCGTTGACAGTCTCTCTTCAAACACCATATATTTT. Translation: CASSQESVDSLSSNTIYF.